Each of the 27 T cell receptor beta chains below was sequenced from the same sample in a study of cytomegalovirus exposure and HLA in healthy donors. PCR primers comprised 60 Vbeta and 13 Jbeta primers. Libraries were prepared by immunoSEQ multiplex PCR; TCRdb keeps only in-frame clonotypes and omits some of them. The table shows more than 65,000 clones, with 74% occurring only once. The sequenced material came from PBMCs. These receptors came from a woman in her sixties or seventies in good health and CMV-seropositive.

V is TRBV11-2 and J is TRBJ2-4; 13 positions match TRBD2. The V and J ends lost 7 bases and 0 bases, in that order; junction bases with no gene match: 9. This CDR3 spans 18 amino acids. CDR1 and CDR2 from the germline V gene are SGHAT and FQNNGV. Written as DNA, the CDR3 is TGTGCCAGCACCTCGGGGACTAGCGGGAACCTAGCCAAAAACATTCAGTACTTC. It is translated as CASTSGTSGNLAKNIQYF.

This clone was detected a few times. The chain employs TRBV6-5 and TRBJ2-7, with 9 positions matching TRBD1. Per germline, CDR1 MNHEY and CDR2 SVGAGI. This CDR3 is 14 amino acids long. Trimming removed 2 bases from V and 2 bases from J; junction bases left unmatched: 1. CDR3 bases: TGTGCCAGCAGTTACGGGACAGGGACCTACGAGCAGTACTTC. Translated, it gives CASSYGTGTYEQYF.

This clone was seen once. The chain links TRBV9 to TRBJ2-1, with D maybe TRBD2 (5 bases). Germline V gene data show CDR1 as SGDLS and CDR2 as YYNGEE. The V end was cut by 3 bases, the J end by 2 bases, with 18 bases between. The CDR3 has 17 amino acids. As DNA, the CDR3 is TGTGCCAGCAGCGCCCTCCGTGATAGCGCCGCCTACAATGAGCAGTTCTTC. Amino acid sequence: CASSALRDSAAYNEQFF.

The chain has TRBV19 and TRBJ2-3; 7 nucleotides line up with TRBD1. CDR1 is LNHDA, CDR2 SQIVND, per germline (reference sequence). The CDR3 is 16 amino acids. J gave up 0 bases and V 6 bases, and 9 bases lay outside the gene matches. This CDR3 reads CASSYTGTVSTDTQYF. The DNA of the CDR3 is TGTGCCAGTAGCTATACCGGGACAGTTAGCACAGATACGCAGTATTTT.

Only a few counts were recorded for this clone. The chain recombines TRBV2 with TRBJ1-1; D is ambiguous. In germline, CDR1 is SNHLY, CDR2 FYNNEI. This CDR3 region has 14 residues. V was pared by 8 bases and J by 0 bases, with 13 bases between. Written as DNA, the CDR3 is TGTGCCAGCCTCTGGGCAGATATGAACACTGAAGCTTTCTTT. This encodes CASLWADMNTEAFF.

This sequence joins TRBV6-5 and TRBJ1-5; tentatively, D is TRBD1 (5 bases). This CDR3 comprises 13 residues. Trimming shortened V by 6 bases and J by 10 bases, and 16 bases separated the two germline ends. The V gene's germline CDR1 is MNHEY and CDR2 SVGAGI. The DNA for the CDR3 is TGTGCCAGCAGCAAGGGGCCCCAGTATCCCCAGCATTTT. Translating it yields CASSKGPQYPQHF.

The rearrangement links TRBV30 to TRBJ1-3; TRBD1 might be the D (5 bases). This CDR3 region has 13 residues. In germline, CDR1 is GTSNPN, CDR2 SVGIG (reference sequence). V was shortened by 3 bases and J by 5 bases, with 11 bases between the two germline ends. CDR3 protein: CAWRVRDRNTIYF. The CDR3 coding sequence is TGTGCCTGGAGAGTCAGGGATCGAAACACCATATATTTT.

This clone came up once. The chain employs TRBV11-2 and TRBJ2-3; 7 positions match TRBD2. V lost 5 bases to trimming and J lost 3 bases; unmatched junction nucleotides: 14. CDR1 is SGHAT and CDR2 is FQNNGV in the germline V gene. The CDR3 runs to 17 residues. The CDR3 here is CASSTTQGGVETDTQYF. DNA for the CDR3: TGTGCCAGCAGCACCACCCAGGGAGGGGTGGAAACAGATACGCAGTATTTT.

This chain connects TRBV18 to TRBJ1-5; no reliable D call. Germline values: CDR1 KGHSH, CDR2 LQKENI. The CDR3 extends over 16 amino acids. The germline V and J ends were trimmed by 3 bases and 1 base, with 13 bases remaining between them. The CDR3 DNA reads as TGTGCCAGCTCACCGGAGGTAGCGGTAAGCAATCAGCCCCAGCATTTT. As protein: CASSPEVAVSNQPQHF.

The chain combines TRBV25-1 with TRBJ1-2; 7 bases fit TRBD1. In germline, CDR1 is MGHDK, CDR2 SYGVNS. V shed 11 bases, J shed 4 bases, and the junction held 10 bases outside the gene matches. CDR3 length: 13 amino acids. The CDR3 DNA follows: TGTGCCGCTTCGGGAGGGACAGTCTATGGCTACACCTTC. Translated, it gives CAASGGTVYGYTF.

The J gene is TRBJ1-4, the V gene TRBV7-8; D is perhaps TRBD1 (6 bases). Per the germline V gene, CDR1 is SGHVS and CDR2 is FQNEAQ. Trimming took 2 bases from V and 4 from J, leaving 8 bases between them. There are 14 residues in the CDR3. DNA of the CDR3: TGTGCCAGCAGCTTAACAGGGAATAATGAAAAACTGTTTTTT. Its protein product is CASSLTGNNEKLFF.

This clone was observed a few times. The chain is built from TRBV25-1 and TRBJ2-1, with D unclear. V lost 4 bases, J lost 0 bases, and 13 bases lay in between. Germline CDR1 reads MGHDK; CDR2 reads SYGVNS. The CDR3 has 16 residues. The CDR3 region is CASSARLLSSYNEQFF. The CDR3 nucleotides are TGTGCCAGCAGTGCGCGACTTCTTAGCTCCTACAATGAGCAGTTCTTC.

The chain links TRBV6-1 to TRBJ2-5; D is possibly TRBD2 (6 bases). Germline loops: CDR1 MNHNS, CDR2 SASEGT. Trimming stripped 3 bases from V and 7 bases from J, with 15 bases between. The CDR3 contains 14 residues. The CDR3 sequence is CASSERPLGGTQYF. CDR3 DNA sequence: TGTGCCAGCAGTGAGCGTCCTCTGGGGGGGACCCAGTACTTC.

This clone has only one observation. The chain employs TRBV6-6 and TRBJ2-5; no clear D gene. Germline-derived CDR1 and CDR2 are MNHNY and SVGAGI (reference sequence). V shed 4 bases and J shed 1 base, with 13 bases lying between them. The CDR3 extends over 15 amino acids. In DNA, the CDR3 is TGTGCCAGCAGTTTGGCGCGGAGCCTCCAAGAGACCCAGTACTTC. It encodes CASSLARSLQETQYF.

The J gene is TRBJ1-1, the V gene TRBV30; the D is unclear. Trimming pared 0 bases from V and 1 base from J, leaving 12 bases between. The germline V gene has CDR1 GTSNPN and CDR2 SVGIG (reference sequence). This CDR3 is built from 15 residues. The CDR3 reads CAWSVQGGRNTEAFF. The CDR3 DNA follows: TGTGCCTGGAGTGTACAAGGCGGCAGGAACACTGAAGCTTTCTTT.

V is TRBV4-2 and J is TRBJ1-1; D might be TRBD1 (5 bases). The CDR3 loop spans 16 amino acids. Trimming took 0 bases from V and 5 from J, leaving 16 bases between them. From germline, CDR1 is LGHNA and CDR2 YNFKEQ. The CDR3 coding sequence is TGTGCCAGCAGCCAAGAGTTATTAGGGGTACTTACTGAAGCTTTCTTT. Amino acid sequence: CASSQELLGVLTEAFF.

The rearrangement uses TRBV5-6 and TRBJ2-1, with D possibly matching TRBD2 (6 bases). Trimming pared 2 bases from V and 2 bases from J, leaving 11 bases between. The CDR3 has 15 residues. CDR1 and CDR2 from the germline V gene are SGHDT and YYEEEE. The CDR3 sequence: CASSFRGGTYNEQFF. As DNA, the CDR3 is TGTGCCAGCAGCTTTCGTGGGGGGACCTACAATGAGCAGTTCTTC.

The chain couples TRBV5-1 to TRBJ2-3; 16 bases align to TRBD2. Per the germline V gene, CDR1 is SGHRS and CDR2 is YFSETQ. V trimming: 4 bases; J trimming: 0 bases; junction bases outside the gene matches: 5. CDR3 length equals 18 residues. In nucleotides, the CDR3 is TGCGCCAGCAGCAAGGGACTAGCGGGGGGGGTGAGCACAGATACGCAGTATTTT. Translating it yields CASSKGLAGGVSTDTQYF.

The V gene is TRBV5-1, the J gene TRBJ2-2; 7 bases map to TRBD2. The germline gives CDR1 SGHRS, CDR2 YFSETQ. V trimming: 0 bases; J trimming: 3 bases; junction bases outside the gene matches: 5. The CDR3 is 16 amino acids. CDR3 protein: CASSLELGGDTGELFF. The CDR3 DNA reads as TGCGCCAGCAGCTTGGAATTGGGAGGGGACACCGGGGAGCTGTTTTTT.

The rearrangement uses TRBV5-8 and TRBJ2-7; tentative D call: TRBD2 (5 bases). Trimming left V 1 base short and J 6 bases short, with 8 bases between. This CDR3 is built from 12 residues. Germline V lookup: CDR1 SGHTS, CDR2 YDEGEE. CDR3 nucleotides: TGTGCCAGCAGCTTGTATCGGGGCGAGCAGTACTTC. As protein: CASSLYRGEQYF.

In its sample, this clone was seen a few times. The chain employs TRBV19 and TRBJ2-1; TRBD2 matches 14 bases. The CDR3 extends over 19 amino acids. V shed 6 bases, J shed 5 bases, and the junction held 15 bases outside the gene matches. CDR1 is LNHDA and CDR2 is SQIVND in the germline V gene (reference sequence). The CDR3: CASRSGSGTSGGAHNEQFF. CDR3 coding DNA: TGTGCCAGTAGGAGCGGATCCGGGACTAGCGGGGGTGCGCACAATGAGCAGTTCTTC.

The chain is built from TRBV5-8 and TRBJ1-4, with D perhaps matching TRBD1 (5 bases). The CDR3 extends over 14 amino acids. V was cut by 7 bases and J by 0 bases, with 10 bases left in between. Per the germline V gene, CDR1 is SGHTS and CDR2 is YDEGEE. CDR3 protein: CASCWGATNEKLFF. CDR3 coding DNA: TGTGCCAGCTGTTGGGGGGCAACTAATGAAAAACTGTTTTTT.

This chain uses TRBV5-4 with TRBJ1-4; D not certain. The V gene lost 5 bases and the J gene lost 4 bases, with 15 bases spanning the gap. Germline CDR1 reads SGHNT; CDR2 reads YYREEE (reference sequence). This CDR3 contains 15 residues. The CDR3 region has the DNA TGTGCCAGCAGGTCAGCTCGGGATTTTAATGAAAAACTGTTTTTT. Amino acid sequence: CASRSARDFNEKLFF.

The V gene is TRBV7-9, the J gene TRBJ1-1; D is uncertain. The CDR3 extends over 13 amino acids. Trimming shortened V by 3 bases and J by 0 bases, and 5 bases separated the two germline ends. From germline, CDR1 is SEHNR and CDR2 FQNEAQ (reference sequence). CDR3 residues: CASSFAMNTEAFF. The CDR3, as DNA: TGTGCCAGCAGCTTTGCGATGAACACTGAAGCTTTCTTT.

The chain employs TRBV11-3 and TRBJ2-7; 7 nucleotides align to TRBD2. The germline CDR1 and CDR2 sequences are SGHNT and YENEEA. The V segment lost 1 base and the J segment 2 bases; nucleotides outside the gene matches: 5. The CDR3 spans 15 residues. The DNA for the CDR3 is TGTGCCAGCAGCTTAGTGTCTAGCGGTCCCTACGAGCAGTACTTC. Amino acids: CASSLVSSGPYEQYF.

This clone was seen only a few times. V gene TRBV14 combines with J gene TRBJ2-7, with a tentative D call TRBD1 (6 bases). CDR1 and CDR2 (germline): SGHDN, FVKESK. The CDR3 sequence is 12 residues long. V dropped 4 bases and J dropped 3 bases, with 7 bases sitting between them. Here the CDR3 DNA reads TGTGCCAGCAGCCCAGGGGTCTACGAGCAGTACTTC. This translates into CASSPGVYEQYF.

V usage is TRBV14 and J usage is TRBJ2-1; 8 bases line up with TRBD1. J gave up 6 bases and V 3 bases, and 7 bases lay outside the gene matches. Germline CDR1 is SGHDN and CDR2 is FVKESK. The CDR3 is made up of 15 amino acids. The CDR3 loop reads CASSHGTGVVNEQFF. The CDR3 nucleotides are TGTGCCAGCAGCCACGGGACAGGAGTCGTCAATGAGCAGTTCTTC.